These 24 T cell receptor beta chains originate from one sample sequenced in a study of blood T cell repertoires in COVID-19. The data were produced by immunoSEQ multiplex PCR, yet TCRdb's version contains in-frame clones alone and is incomplete. The sample has some 150,000 clones, about 76% seen once; the top ten hold 8.4%. Material for sequencing was peripheral blood. These receptors were obtained from a woman in her fifties or sixties with active or convalescent COVID-19.

This clone is a singleton in its sample. The chain is built from TRBV28 and TRBJ1-2; 8 nucleotides line up with TRBD1. This CDR3 is 14 amino acids long. Germline V gives CDR1 MDHEN, CDR2 SYDVKM. J was trimmed by 4 bases and V by 7 bases; bases with no gene match: 8. The CDR3 sequence: CASTHRDRSYGYTF. For the CDR3, the DNA is TGTGCCAGCACCCATCGGGACAGGTCCTATGGCTACACCTTC.

This chain's CDR3 is CASSSGTGASYGYTF. The CDR3 region has the DNA TGTGCCAGCAGCTCGGGGACAGGGGCCAGCTATGGCTACACCTTC. The chain carries TRBV5-5 and TRBJ1-2, with 10 bases matching TRBD1. CDR3 length equals 15 residues. Germline V gene sequence: CDR1 SGHKS, CDR2 YYEKEE (reference sequence). Trimming cost V 3 bases and J 4 bases; bases outside gene matches: 6.

The V gene is TRBV29-1, the J gene TRBJ2-3; 12 bases map to TRBD2. The trim removed 4 bases at V and 2 bases at J, leaving 4 bases unmatched. The germline V gene encodes CDR1 SQVTM and CDR2 ANQGSEA. The CDR3 has 15 residues. In DNA, the CDR3 is TGCAGCGTTGGAGGACTAGCGGGACTCACAGATACGCAGTATTTT. Amino acid sequence: CSVGGLAGLTDTQYF.

V gene TRBV5-1 combines with J gene TRBJ2-3; the D is unclear. Deletions cut 0 bases from V and 6 bases from J, with 8 bases between. There are 13 residues in the CDR3. Germline V gene data show CDR1 as SGHRS and CDR2 as YFSETQ. The DNA of the CDR3 is TGCGCCAGCAGCTTGGGGTTTCAGGATACGCAGTATTTT. It specifies CASSLGFQDTQYF.

The chain joins TRBV25-1 to TRBJ1-3; no firm D call. The length of the CDR3 is 13 residues. The germline V and J ends were trimmed by 3 bases and 9 bases, with 12 bases remaining between them. CDR1 is MGHDK, CDR2 SYGVNS, per germline. Here the CDR3 reads CASSDGLRSTIYF. The DNA of the CDR3 is TGTGCCAGCAGTGACGGACTCCGATCCACCATATATTTT.

The genes are TRBV7-8 and TRBJ2-1; D not resolved. Germline CDR1 and CDR2: SGHVS and FQNEAQ. The V end was cut by 5 bases, the J end by 0 bases, with 11 bases between. This CDR3 is built from 15 residues. The CDR3 bases are TGTGCCAGCAGCCCATCAGAGGCCTCCTACAATGAGCAGTTCTTC. It yields the protein CASSPSEASYNEQFF.

The gene calls are TRBV19 and TRBJ2-1, with TRBD1 as a possible D gene (5 bases). The length of the CDR3 is 15 residues. From germline, CDR1 is LNHDA and CDR2 SQIVND (reference sequence). Trimming stripped 1 base from V and 5 bases from J, with 12 bases between. The CDR3 sequence is CASSIVRTNNNEQFF. The CDR3 DNA follows: TGTGCCAGTAGTATAGTTCGGACAAACAACAATGAGCAGTTCTTC.

This chain uses TRBV6-2 or TRBV6-3 with TRBJ2-3; no definite D call. Between the trimmed V and J ends, which lost 2 bases and 4 bases, there was a span of 7 bases. Germline lookup yields CDR1 MNHEY and CDR2 SVGEGT. This CDR3 is 13 amino acids long. CDR3 nucleotide sequence: TGTGCCAGCAGTTACAGTCAGGCAGATACGCAGTATTTT. Its protein product is CASSYSQADTQYF.

This clone was detected only once. This chain uses TRBV29-1 with TRBJ2-7, with 9 bases lining up with TRBD1. This CDR3 has 14 residues. Germline values: CDR1 SQVTM, CDR2 ANQGSEA. The J segment lost 5 bases and the V segment lost 6 bases, leaving 11 bases of the junction unmatched. In DNA form, the CDR3 reads TGCAGCGTAGCACCGGGACAGGGAAGGGACGAGCAGTACTTC. Its protein is CSVAPGQGRDEQYF.

The chain uses TRBV27 and TRBJ1-6; 7 nucleotides match TRBD1. V shed 6 bases and J 6 bases; nucleotides not matched to a gene: 8. The CDR3 has 15 residues. CDR1 is MNHEY, CDR2 SMNVEV, per germline (reference sequence). The CDR3 region is CASSLGTAFNSPLHF. In DNA form, the CDR3 reads TGTGCCAGCAGCCTCGGGACAGCCTTTAATTCACCCCTCCACTTT.

This clone was observed a single time. V is TRBV19 and J is TRBJ1-1; 7 bases map to TRBD1. CDR3 length: 15 amino acids. Germline values: CDR1 LNHDA, CDR2 SQIVND (reference sequence). J gave up 7 bases and V 5 bases, and 13 bases lay outside the gene matches. Here the CDR3 reads CASSGPKSGGNEAFF. The CDR3 DNA reads as TGTGCCAGTAGTGGGCCAAAATCAGGGGGGAATGAAGCTTTCTTT.

The chain combines TRBV9 with TRBJ1-1, with a tentative D call TRBD1 (6 bases). Germline lookup yields CDR1 SGDLS and CDR2 YYNGEE. This CDR3 is 15 amino acids long. Trimming removed 0 bases at V and 8 bases at J, with 17 bases between. CDR3: CASSVAWRPGEEAFF. In nucleotides, the CDR3 is TGTGCCAGCAGCGTAGCCTGGAGACCAGGGGAAGAAGCTTTCTTT.

This chain uses TRBV5-6 with TRBJ1-5; D might be TRBD1 (5 bases). The CDR3 length is 14 residues. Germline CDR1 SGHDT, CDR2 YYEEEE. Trimming shortened V by 2 bases and J by 0 bases, and 6 bases separated the two germline ends. The CDR3 here is CASSFGGSNQPQHF. Written as DNA, the CDR3 is TGTGCCAGCAGCTTCGGGGGTAGCAATCAGCCCCAGCATTTT.

The chain is built from TRBV6-5 and TRBJ2-2; 7 nucleotides agree with TRBD2. CDR1 and CDR2 from the germline V gene are MNHEY and SVGAGI. This CDR3 region has 14 residues. J gave up 3 bases and V 2 bases, and 0 bases lay outside the gene matches. The CDR3 protein is CASSYSGDTGELFF. CDR3 in DNA: TGTGCCAGCAGTTACAGCGGGGACACCGGGGAGCTGTTTTTT.

The gene calls are TRBV6-1 and TRBJ2-7; TRBD1 matches at 7 bases. Germline V gene data show CDR1 as MNHNS and CDR2 as SASEGT. This CDR3 comprises 15 residues. Trimming removed 2 bases from V and 6 bases from J; junction bases left unmatched: 10. CDR3 DNA: TGTGCCAGCAGTGAATACAGGGGCATGAGGGGCGAGCAGTACGTC. It translates to CASSEYRGMRGEQYV.

CDR3 bases: TGCACCCTTCTTCCTAACACTGAAGCTTTCTTT. It yields the protein CTLLPNTEAFF. V is TRBV20-1 and J is TRBJ1-1; D not certain. The CDR3 consists of 11 residues. Germline assignment: CDR1 DFQATT and CDR2 SNEGSKA (reference sequence).

This rearrangement joins TRBV27 to TRBJ2-1; 8 positions agree with TRBD2. CDR1 is MNHEY, CDR2 SMNVEV, per germline (reference sequence). Trimming at V came to 6 bases and at J to 5 bases, leaving 9 bases not matched to a gene. CDR3 length equals 15 residues. This CDR3 reads CASRPHREGNNEQFF. The CDR3 coding sequence is TGTGCCAGCAGGCCCCACCGGGAGGGTAACAATGAGCAGTTCTTC.

This clone was counted only a few times. The chain combines TRBV9 with TRBJ2-7, with a possible D match to TRBD1 (5 bases). CDR3 length equals 13 residues. The V gene's germline CDR1 is SGDLS and CDR2 YYNGEE. V shed 3 bases and J shed 5 bases, with 12 bases lying between them. In DNA, the CDR3 is TGTGCCAGCAGCGGCAGCTTGGGGCACGAGCAGTACTTC. It yields the protein CASSGSLGHEQYF.

The chain has TRBV5-1 and TRBJ1-2, with a tentative D call TRBD1 (5 bases). Trimming took off 3 bases at V and 0 bases at J, with 12 bases between the two ends. The germline CDR1 and CDR2 sequences are SGHRS and YFSETQ. CDR3 length: 15 residues. CDR3 sequence reads: CASSSPGNANYGYTF. CDR3 bases: TGCGCCAGCAGCTCCCCAGGGAATGCTAACTATGGCTACACCTTC.

This chain uses TRBV4-1 with TRBJ2-5; 9 bases are a match to TRBD2. The CDR3 consists of 16 residues. Germline CDR1 and CDR2: MGHRA and YSYEKL. With V trimmed by 2 bases and J by 4 bases, 8 bases remained unmatched. The chain's CDR3 is CASSQRGGGAGETQYF. The CDR3 DNA reads as TGCGCCAGCAGCCAAAGGGGCGGGGGGGCCGGAGAGACCCAGTACTTC.

The chain uses TRBV9 and TRBJ2-3; 9 nucleotides line up with TRBD1. Germline loops: CDR1 SGDLS, CDR2 YYNGEE. V was clipped by 4 bases and J by 2 bases; unmatched bases: 11. The CDR3 consists of 17 residues. The CDR3 region is CASSPRRTGEDTDTQYF. The CDR3, as DNA: TGTGCCAGCAGCCCACGACGGACAGGGGAAGACACAGATACGCAGTATTTT.

The V gene is TRBV12-3 or TRBV12-4, the J gene TRBJ1-2; no reliable D call. V lost 3 bases to trimming and J lost 2 bases, with 7 bases between them. There are 13 residues in the CDR3. This CDR3 reads CASSFLANYGYTF. CDR3 sequence (DNA): TGTGCCAGCAGTTTTTTAGCAAACTATGGCTACACCTTC.

The chain employs TRBV7-2 and TRBJ2-2; TRBD1 matches at 7 bases. Germline CDR1 and CDR2: SGHTA and FQGNSA. V trimming: 3 bases; J trimming: 4 bases; junction bases outside the gene matches: 5. The CDR3 has 15 amino acids. The CDR3 nucleotides read TGTGCCAGCAGCTTGAACAGGGGAAGCACCGGGGAGCTGTTTTTT. Protein product: CASSLNRGSTGELFF.

Remarks on this clone: In the same sample, other DNA sequences code for this CDR3. The chain combines TRBV7-3 with TRBJ2-3; 13 bases align to TRBD2. Germline lookup yields CDR1 SGHTA and CDR2 FQGTGA. This CDR3 is 16 amino acids long. V gave up 5 bases and J gave up 2 bases; unmatched junction bases: 4. In DNA form, the CDR3 reads TGTGCCAGCAGCCCCGGGACTAGCGGGACCACAGATACGCAGTATTTT. This codes for CASSPGTSGTTDTQYF.